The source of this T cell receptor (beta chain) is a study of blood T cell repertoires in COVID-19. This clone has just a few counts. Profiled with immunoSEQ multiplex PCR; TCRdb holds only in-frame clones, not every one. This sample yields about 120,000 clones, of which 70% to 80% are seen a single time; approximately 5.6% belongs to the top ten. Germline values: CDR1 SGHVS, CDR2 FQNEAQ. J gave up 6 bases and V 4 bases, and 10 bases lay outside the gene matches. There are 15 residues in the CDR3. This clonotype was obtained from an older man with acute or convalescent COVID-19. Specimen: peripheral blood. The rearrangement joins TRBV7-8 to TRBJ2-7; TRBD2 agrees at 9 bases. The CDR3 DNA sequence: TGTGCCAGCAGCTCCGGAGTAGCGGGAGCCTCCGAGCAGTACTTC. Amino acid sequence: CASSSGVAGASEQYF. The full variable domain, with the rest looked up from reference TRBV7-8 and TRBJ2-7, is GAGVSQSPRYKVAKRGQDVALRCDPISGHVSLFWYQQALGQGPEFLTYFQNEAQLDKSGLPSDRFFAERPEGSVSTLKIQRTQQEDSAVYLCASSSGVAGASEQYFGPGTRLTVT.